Below are 2 T cell receptor beta chains sequenced from a single sample in a study of CD8 T cells in Susac syndrome. Random-hexamer reverse transcription was applied to roughly 0.5 to 1 ug RNA. TCRdb reprocessed the immunoSEQ multiplex PCR reads with MiXCR, giving one entry per CDR3 protein. This table holds about 150,000 distinct CDR3 sequences, just under 97% found once. The specimen sequenced was CD8+ T cells from PBMCs. Every receptor here comes from a human donor with multiple sclerosis.

This clonotype has just a few counts. The V gene is TRBV30, the J gene TRBJ1-2; no reliable D call. The CDR3 length is 11 residues. V was shortened by 0 bases and J by 7 bases, with 6 bases between the two germline ends. From germline, CDR1 is GTSNPN and CDR2 SVGIG (reference sequence). This CDR3 is CAWSVLGGYTF. CDR3 sequence (DNA): TGTGCCTGGAGTGTTCTGGGTGGCTACACCTTC.

The chain employs TRBV20-1 and TRBJ2-1, with D perhaps matching TRBD1 or TRBD2 (5 bases each). V was trimmed by 6 bases and J by 8 bases, leaving 20 bases between them. Germline V gene data show CDR1 as DFQATT and CDR2 as SNEGSKA (reference sequence). The CDR3 runs to 14 residues. The CDR3: CSAPSVGVVDEQFF. The CDR3 coding sequence is TGCAGTGCGCCCTCGGTGGGGGTAGTCGATGAGCAGTTCTTC.